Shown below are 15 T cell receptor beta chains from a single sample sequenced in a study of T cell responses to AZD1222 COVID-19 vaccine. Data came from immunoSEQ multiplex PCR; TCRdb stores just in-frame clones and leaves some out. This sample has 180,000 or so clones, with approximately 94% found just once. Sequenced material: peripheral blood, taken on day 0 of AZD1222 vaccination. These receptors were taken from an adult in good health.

The CDR3: CASSLSGQGSFYGYTF. The CDR3, as DNA: TGTGCCAGCAGTTTAAGCGGACAGGGCTCTTTTTATGGCTACACCTTC. The chain combines TRBV27 with TRBJ1-2; 8 nucleotides align to TRBD1. V shed 2 bases and J 5 bases; nucleotides not matched to a gene: 10. Per the germline V gene, CDR1 is MNHEY and CDR2 is SMNVEV (reference sequence). This CDR3 has 16 amino acids.

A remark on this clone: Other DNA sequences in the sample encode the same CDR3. This chain's CDR3 is CSVEGSTDTQYF. The CDR3 DNA reads TGCAGCGTTGAAGGGAGCACAGATACGCAGTATTTT. V is TRBV29-1 and J is TRBJ2-3; D is uncertain. The CDR3 is 12 residues long. Germline CDR1 is SQVTM and CDR2 is ANQGSEA. V gave up 1 base and J gave up 0 bases, with 2 bases separating them.

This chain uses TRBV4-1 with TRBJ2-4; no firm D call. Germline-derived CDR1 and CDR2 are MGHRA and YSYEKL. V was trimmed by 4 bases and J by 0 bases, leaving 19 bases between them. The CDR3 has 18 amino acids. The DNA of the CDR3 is TGCGCCAGCAGCCGAGAACGCCTCTTAAATCTAGCCAAAAACATTCAGTACTTC. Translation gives CASSRERLLNLAKNIQYF.

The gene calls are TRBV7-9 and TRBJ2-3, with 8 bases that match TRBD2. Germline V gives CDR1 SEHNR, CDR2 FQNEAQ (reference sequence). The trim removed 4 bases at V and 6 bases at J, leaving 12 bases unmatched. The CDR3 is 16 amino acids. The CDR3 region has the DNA TGTGCCAGCAGCTCCCCCGAGCGGGAGCGGGCTGATACGCAGTATTTT. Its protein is CASSSPERERADTQYF.

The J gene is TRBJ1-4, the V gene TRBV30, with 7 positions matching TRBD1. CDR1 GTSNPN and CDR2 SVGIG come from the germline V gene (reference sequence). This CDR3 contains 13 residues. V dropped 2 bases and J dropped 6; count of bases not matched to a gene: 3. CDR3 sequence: CAWSSDRDEKLFF. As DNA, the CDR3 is TGTGCCTGGAGTTCTGACAGGGATGAAAAACTGTTTTTT.

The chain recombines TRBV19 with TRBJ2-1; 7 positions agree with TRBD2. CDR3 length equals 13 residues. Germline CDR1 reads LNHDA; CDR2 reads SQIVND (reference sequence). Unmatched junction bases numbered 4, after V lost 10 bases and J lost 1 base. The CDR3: CATQRDSYNEQFF. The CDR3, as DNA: TGTGCCACCCAGCGGGATTCCTACAATGAGCAGTTCTTC. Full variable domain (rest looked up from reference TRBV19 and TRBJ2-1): DGGITQSPKYLFRKEGQNVTLSCEQNLNHDAMYWYRQDPGQGLRLIYYSQIVNDFQKGDIAEGYSVSREKKESFPLTVTSAQKNPTAFYLCATQRDSYNEQFFGPGTRLTVL.

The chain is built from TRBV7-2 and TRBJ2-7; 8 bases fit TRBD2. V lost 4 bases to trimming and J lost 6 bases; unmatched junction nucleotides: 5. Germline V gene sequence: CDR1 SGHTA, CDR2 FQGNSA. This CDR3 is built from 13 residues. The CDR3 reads CASSWGLVGEQYF. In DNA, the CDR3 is TGTGCCAGCAGCTGGGGACTAGTGGGCGAGCAGTACTTC.

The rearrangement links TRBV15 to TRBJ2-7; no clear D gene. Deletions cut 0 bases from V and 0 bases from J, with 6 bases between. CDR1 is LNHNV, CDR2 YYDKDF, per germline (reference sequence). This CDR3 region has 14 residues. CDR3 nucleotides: TGTGCCACCAGCAGAGATTTGTCCTCCTACGAGCAGTACTTC. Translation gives CATSRDLSSYEQYF.

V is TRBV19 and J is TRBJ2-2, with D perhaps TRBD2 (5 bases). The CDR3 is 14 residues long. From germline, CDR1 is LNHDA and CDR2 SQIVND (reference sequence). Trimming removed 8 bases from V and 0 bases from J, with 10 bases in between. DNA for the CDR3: TGTGCCAGTCGGTGGGAGACGAACACCGGGGAGCTGTTTTTT. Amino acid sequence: CASRWETNTGELFF. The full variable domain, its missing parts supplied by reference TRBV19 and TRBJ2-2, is DGGITQSPKYLFRKEGQNVTLSCEQNLNHDAMYWYRQDPGQGLRLIYYSQIVNDFQKGDIAEGYSVSREKKESFPLTVTSAQKNPTAFYLCASRWETNTGELFFGEGSRLTVL.

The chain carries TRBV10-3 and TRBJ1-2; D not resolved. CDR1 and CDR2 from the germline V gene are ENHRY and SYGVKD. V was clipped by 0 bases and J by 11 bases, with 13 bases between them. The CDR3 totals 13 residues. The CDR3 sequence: CAISESQSDAYTF. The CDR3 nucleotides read TGTGCCATCAGTGAGTCCCAGTCGGATGCGTACACCTTC.

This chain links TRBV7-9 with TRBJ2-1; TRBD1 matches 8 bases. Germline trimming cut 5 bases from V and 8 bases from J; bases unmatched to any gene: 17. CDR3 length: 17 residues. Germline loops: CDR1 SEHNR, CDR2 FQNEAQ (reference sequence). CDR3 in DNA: TGTGCCAGCAGCCCTGACAGGGGAACAGGAAACGGTTATGAGCAGTTCTTC. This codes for CASSPDRGTGNGYEQFF.

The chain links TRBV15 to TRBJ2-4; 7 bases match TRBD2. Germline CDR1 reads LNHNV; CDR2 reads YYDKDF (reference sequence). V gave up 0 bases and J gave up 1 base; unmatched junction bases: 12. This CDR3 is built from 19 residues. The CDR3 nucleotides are TGTGCCACCAGCAGAGAATTTACACCTTTGGGGGGGGCCAAAAACATTCAGTACTTC. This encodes CATSREFTPLGGAKNIQYF.

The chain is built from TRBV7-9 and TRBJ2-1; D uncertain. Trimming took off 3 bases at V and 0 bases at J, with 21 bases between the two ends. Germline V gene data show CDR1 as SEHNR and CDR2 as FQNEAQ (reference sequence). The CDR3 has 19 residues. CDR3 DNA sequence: TGTGCCAGCAGCTTCGCATTTTCCCCCCCGTTTTGCTCCTACAATGAGCAGTTCTTC. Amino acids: CASSFAFSPPFCSYNEQFF.

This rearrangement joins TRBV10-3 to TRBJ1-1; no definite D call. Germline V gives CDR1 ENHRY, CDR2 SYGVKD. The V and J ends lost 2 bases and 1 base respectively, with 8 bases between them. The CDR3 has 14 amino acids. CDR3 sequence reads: CAISERQSNTEAFF. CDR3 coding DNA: TGTGCCATCAGTGAGCGCCAGTCGAACACTGAAGCTTTCTTT.

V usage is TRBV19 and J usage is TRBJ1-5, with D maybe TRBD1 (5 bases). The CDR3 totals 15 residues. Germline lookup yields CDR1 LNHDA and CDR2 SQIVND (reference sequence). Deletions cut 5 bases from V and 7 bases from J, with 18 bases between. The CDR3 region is CASSGGTGKGQPQHF. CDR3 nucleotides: TGTGCCAGTAGTGGGGGTACGGGGAAGGGGCAGCCCCAGCATTTT.